The clone carrying this T cell receptor beta chain turned up a few times. The antigen is undetermined. Investigators sorted PBMCs to obtain both CD4+ and CD8+ T cells. The data belong to a study of CD8+ T cells in alopecia areata. Whole-study findings and limits: The study found higher clonality in lesional than normal scalp, especially in alopecia totalis/universalis. Patients shared TCRs less clearly than mice did, possibly for HLA-related reasons.

Following extraction, RNA underwent reverse transcription to cDNA, which served as the sequencing template. Some clones are missing from TCRdb's copy, which holds only in-frame ones; the method was immunoSEQ multiplex PCR. The profile shows tens of thousands of clones, 62% of them singletons. The CDR3 loop spans 11 amino acids. V is TRBV21-1 and J is TRBJ2-5; whether TRBD2, the table's D call, matches the DNA was not checked. TRBV21-1 constitutes a pseudogene. The clonotype was recovered from a human donor with alopecia areata. Sequencing was carried out using NKG2D-high CD8+ T cells sorted from blood. The DNA of the CDR3 is TGTGTCCCCGGGGGAGGAGAGACCCAGTACTTC. The encoded protein is CVPGGGETQYF.